This record covers a single T cell receptor (beta chain). This PCR relied on a set of 60 Vbeta primers and 13 Jbeta primers. TCRdb's table, derived via immunoSEQ multiplex PCR, lists solely in-frame clones and lacks some. Its listing shows under 150,000 clones. CDR1 and CDR2 (germline): SEHNR, FQNEAQ (reference sequence). The length of the CDR3 is 13 residues. V was clipped by 7 bases and J by 7 bases, with 16 bases between them. The sample comes from a study of cytomegalovirus exposure and HLA in healthy donors. Source material: PBMCs. This sequence was found in a woman aged 40 to 50 in good health and CMV-seronegative. The chain is built from TRBV7-9 and TRBJ1-2, with D possibly matching TRBD1 (5 bases). CDR3 amino acids: CASTETPRVGYTF. CDR3 coding DNA: TGTGCCAGCACCGAAACCCCCAGGGTTGGCTACACCTTC. The full variable domain, its missing parts supplied by reference TRBV7-9 and TRBJ1-2, is DTGVSQNPRHKITKRGQNVTFRCDPISEHNRLYWYRQTLGQGPEFLTYFQNEAQLEKSRLLSDRFSAERPKGSFSTLEIQRTEQGDSAMYLCASTETPRVGYTFGSGTRLTVV.